These 8 T cell receptor beta chains originate from one sample sequenced in a study of beta chain features in type 1 diabetes. Their antigens remain unidentified. Study outcomes and limitations: Shorter TCRB CDR3s, moderately but significantly so, marked every one of the four CD4+ subsets in Type 1 diabetes patients.

The whole isolated RNA underwent reverse transcription, so sequencing captured expressed TCRB transcripts. Assay used: immunoSEQ multiplex PCR; TCRdb lists only in-frame clones, some missing. The sample includes a few hundred thousand clones, 9.5% to 10% of them seen just once. The sequenced sample consisted of central memory CD4+ T cells from blood. These receptors all stem from a man aged 25-45 years with type 1 diabetes.

The table lists this clone with many counts. V is TRBV29-1 and J is TRBJ2-1; 13 bases fit TRBD2. The V gene end was trimmed by 6 bases and the J gene end by 8 bases; junction bases not matched to a gene: 7. Germline V gene lookup returns CDR1 SQVTM and CDR2 ANQGSEA. The CDR3 covers 14 residues. CDR3 loop: CSVRGTSGTHEQFF. CDR3 nucleotides: TGCAGCGTCCGCGGGACTAGCGGGACACATGAGCAGTTCTTC.

This clone was detected ten times or more. V gene TRBV2 combines with J gene TRBJ1-2; D not certain. Germline-derived CDR1 and CDR2 are SNHLY and FYNNEI. The CDR3 covers 13 residues. V was pared by 5 bases and J by 4 bases, with 11 bases between. CDR3 region: CASSIGSAYGYTF. Written as DNA, the CDR3 is TGTGCCAGCAGTATCGGTAGCGCCTATGGCTACACCTTC.

The DNA of the CDR3 is TGTGCCAGTAGTACCGACAGGGCCGATGATCAGCCCCAGCATTTT. Its translation is CASSTDRADDQPQHF. The chain joins TRBV19 to TRBJ1-5; 7 nucleotides line up with TRBD1. The V and J ends lost 4 bases and 5 bases, in that order; junction bases with no gene match: 8. Germline V gene lookup returns CDR1 LNHDA and CDR2 SQIVND (reference sequence). The CDR3 consists of 15 residues. Full variable domain (remainder filled in from reference TRBV19 and TRBJ1-5): DGGITQSPKYLFRKEGQNVTLSCEQNLNHDAMYWYRQDPGQGLRLIYYSQIVNDFQKGDIAEGYSVSREKKESFPLTVTSAQKNPTAFYLCASSTDRADDQPQHFGDGTRLSIL.

This clone was detected only a few times. In DNA form, the CDR3 reads TGTGCCACCGCTCTCAGGGACAGGAATAGCAATCAGCCCCAGCATTTT. Protein sequence: CATALRDRNSNQPQHF. The chain combines TRBV7-8 with TRBJ1-5, with TRBD1 identical over 8 bases. This CDR3 has 16 amino acids. The V and J ends lost 10 bases and 0 bases, in that order; junction bases with no gene match: 11. Per the germline V gene, CDR1 is SGHVS and CDR2 is FQNEAQ.

The chain combines TRBV11-2 with TRBJ2-7; D gene uncertain. This CDR3 comprises 13 residues. Trimming removed 1 base at V and 0 bases at J, with 4 bases between. Germline-derived CDR1 and CDR2 are SGHAT and FQNNGV. The CDR3 is CASSLGPSYEQYF. The CDR3 region has the DNA TGTGCCAGCAGCTTAGGACCCTCCTACGAGCAGTACTTC.

J is TRBJ1-1 and V is TRBV10-2, with 11 bases lining up with TRBD1. This CDR3 comprises 13 residues. Germline loops: CDR1 WSHSY, CDR2 SAAADI. Trimming took 10 bases from V and 5 from J; bases not matched to a gene: 6. CDR3 amino acids: CAISDRGLTEAFF. CDR3 DNA: TGCGCCATATCGGACAGGGGGCTTACTGAAGCTTTCTTT.

The chain joins TRBV6-5 to TRBJ2-1; 7 positions match TRBD2. The germline gives CDR1 MNHEY, CDR2 SVGAGI. The CDR3 has 15 residues. The ends lost 5 bases at V and 9 bases at J; junction bases unmatched: 13. CDR3 protein: CASSRYSGWWGEQFF. The CDR3, as DNA: TGTGCCAGCAGTCGATATAGCGGGTGGTGGGGTGAGCAGTTCTTC.

This clone was counted only a few times. The chain is built from TRBV28 and TRBJ2-1; D is possibly TRBD1 (5 bases). V was pared by 3 bases and J by 0 bases, with 18 bases between. CDR1 and CDR2 (germline): MDHEN, SYDVKM. CDR3 length: 18 residues. This CDR3 is CASSLRPGALSSYNEQFF. Here the CDR3 DNA reads TGTGCCAGCAGTTTGAGACCTGGGGCCTTATCCTCCTACAATGAGCAGTTCTTC.